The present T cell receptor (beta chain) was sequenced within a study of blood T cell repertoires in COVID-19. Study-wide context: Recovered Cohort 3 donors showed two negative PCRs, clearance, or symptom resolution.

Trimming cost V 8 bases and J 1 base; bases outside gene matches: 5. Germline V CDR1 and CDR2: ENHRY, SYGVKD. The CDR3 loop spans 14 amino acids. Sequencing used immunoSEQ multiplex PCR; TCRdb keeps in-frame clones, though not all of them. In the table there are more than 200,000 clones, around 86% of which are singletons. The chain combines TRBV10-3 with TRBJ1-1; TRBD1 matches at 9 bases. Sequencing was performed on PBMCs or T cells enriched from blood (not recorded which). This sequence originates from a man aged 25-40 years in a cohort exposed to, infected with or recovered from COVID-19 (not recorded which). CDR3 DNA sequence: TGTGCCATCCGGGACAGGGACAGGAACACTGAAGCTTTCTTT. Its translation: CAIRDRDRNTEAFF.